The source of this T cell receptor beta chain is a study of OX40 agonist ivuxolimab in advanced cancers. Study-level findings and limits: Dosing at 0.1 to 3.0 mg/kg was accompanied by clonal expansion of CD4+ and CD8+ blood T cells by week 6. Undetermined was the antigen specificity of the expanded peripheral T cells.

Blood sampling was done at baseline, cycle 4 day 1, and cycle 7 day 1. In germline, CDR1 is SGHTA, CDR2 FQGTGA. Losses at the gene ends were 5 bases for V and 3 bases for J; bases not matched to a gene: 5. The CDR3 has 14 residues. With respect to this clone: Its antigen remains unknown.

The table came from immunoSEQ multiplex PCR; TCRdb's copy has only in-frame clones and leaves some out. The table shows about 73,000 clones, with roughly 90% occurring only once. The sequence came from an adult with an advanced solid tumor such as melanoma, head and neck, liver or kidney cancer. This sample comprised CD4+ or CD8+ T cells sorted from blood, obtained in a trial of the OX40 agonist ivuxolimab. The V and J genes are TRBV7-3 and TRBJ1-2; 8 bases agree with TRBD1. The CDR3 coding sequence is TGTGCCAGCAGCCGAACAGGGGGTGACTATGGCTACACCTTC. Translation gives CASSRTGGDYGYTF.